The sample holds many counts of the clone carrying this T cell receptor beta chain. The antigen is not known. The study profiled TCR beta VDJ and CDR3 using genomic DNA as template. TCRdb re-analysed the reads in MiXCR, keeping a single row per CDR3 protein. The sample contains about 170,000 distinct CDR3 sequences, about 64% of which appear only once. The record originates from a study of CD8+CD57+ T cells in acquired aplastic anemia. Across the whole study: Recorded DNA amounts for sorted CD4+ and CD8+ cells had an average of 3.2 ug. Mean read depth for CD4+ cells from healthy donors was about 9.9 million.

Study-wide points: In CD8+ cells, Simpson's diversity showed no significant difference between patients and controls. Patients and controls were found to share over 25 CD8+ CDR3 sequences.

This CDR3 region has 16 residues. Germline CDR1 LNHDA, CDR2 SQIVND (reference sequence). V was trimmed by 4 bases and J by 0 bases, leaving 10 bases between them. The source is a human donor in good health. The J gene is TRBJ2-6, the V gene TRBV19; maybe TRBD1 (6 bases). The specimen was sorted CD4+, CD8+, or CD8+CD57+ T cells (not recorded which) from PBMCs. The CDR3 nucleotides read TGTGCCAGTAGTAGGACAGCTTACTCTGGGGCCAACGTCCTGACTTTC. Amino acids: CASSRTAYSGANVLTF.